A single sample is the source of the 21 T cell receptor beta chains below, sequenced in a study of OX40 agonist ivuxolimab in advanced cancers. Repertoires were generated with immunoSEQ multiplex PCR, while TCRdb's copy carries only in-frame clones and drops some. The sample lists some 140,000 clones, 85% to 95% occurring once. The sequencing here drew on CD4+ or CD8+ T cells sorted from blood, taken in a trial of the OX40 agonist ivuxolimab. The receptor source for this set is an adult with an advanced solid tumor such as melanoma, head and neck, liver or kidney cancer.

J is TRBJ1-1 and V is TRBV5-1; D is perhaps TRBD1 (6 bases). The CDR3 runs 14 residues. The V gene's germline CDR1 is SGHRS and CDR2 YFSETQ. V was pared by 0 bases and J by 6 bases, with 12 bases between. This CDR3 is CASSLGRGGAEAFF. In nucleotides, the CDR3 is TGCGCCAGCAGCTTGGGCAGGGGTGGCGCTGAAGCTTTCTTT. Variable domain in full (rest from reference TRBV5-1 and TRBJ1-1): KAGVTQTPRYLIKTRGQQVTLSCSPISGHRSVSWYQQTPGQGLQFLFEYFSETQRNKGNFPGRFSGRQFSNSRSEMNVSTLELGDSALYLCASSLGRGGAEAFFGQGTRLTVV.

The chain combines TRBV28 with TRBJ1-2; D not certain. V was pared by 0 bases and J by 0 bases, with 8 bases between. Germline assignment: CDR1 MDHEN and CDR2 SYDVKM. This CDR3 is built from 15 residues. DNA for the CDR3: TGTGCCAGCAGTTTATGGGGAGGTCCTAACTATGGCTACACCTTC. It codes for CASSLWGGPNYGYTF.

As DNA, the CDR3 is TGTGCCAGTACAGGGGACGTAGGTGGCTACACCTTC. Its translation: CASTGDVGGYTF. This chain uses TRBV19 with TRBJ1-2; D is perhaps TRBD1 (6 bases). CDR3 length: 12 residues. Trimming took off 7 bases at V and 7 bases at J, with 13 bases between the two ends. Per germline, CDR1 LNHDA and CDR2 SQIVND (reference sequence). The full variable domain, in which reference TRBV19 and TRBJ1-2 provide the parts outside the CDR3, is DGGITQSPKYLFRKEGQNVTLSCEQNLNHDAMYWYRQDPGQGLRLIYYSQIVNDFQKGDIAEGYSVSREKKESFPLTVTSAQKNPTAFYLCASTGDVGGYTFGSGTRLTVV.

V usage is TRBV4-2 and J usage is TRBJ1-4, with D tentatively TRBD1 (5 bases). The CDR3 runs to 16 residues. From germline, CDR1 is LGHNA and CDR2 YNFKEQ. V shed 0 bases and J shed 2 bases, with 10 bases lying between them. CDR3 sequence: CASSQEGQATNEKLFF. As DNA, the CDR3 is TGTGCCAGCAGCCAAGAGGGGCAGGCCACTAATGAAAAACTGTTTTTT.

The chain combines TRBV6-6 with TRBJ1-5; D unclear. The CDR3 spans 14 residues. CDR1 and CDR2 (germline): MNHNY, SVGAGI (reference sequence). Trimming removed 5 bases from V and 0 bases from J, with 8 bases in between. CDR3 in amino acids: CASSRSDSNQPQHF. The CDR3 DNA reads as TGTGCCAGCAGTCGCTCCGATAGCAATCAGCCCCAGCATTTT.

The V and J genes are TRBV21-1 and TRBJ2-7; the D call in the table, TRBD2, was not verified against the DNA. TRBV21-1 is an annotated pseudogene. The CDR3 sequence is 17 residues long. The CDR3 sequence: CASSTPEEGLIIYEQYF. The CDR3 nucleotides are TGTGCCAGCAGCACCCCAGAGGAGGGACTGATCATCTACGAGCAGTACTTC.

The rearrangement joins TRBV28 to TRBJ2-3, with 9 bases matching TRBD1. The germline V gene encodes CDR1 MDHEN and CDR2 SYDVKM. CDR3 length: 15 amino acids. The trim removed 6 bases at V and 2 bases at J, leaving 6 bases unmatched. The CDR3 DNA reads as TGTGCCAGCAGCCTGGGACAGGGAAACACAGATACGCAGTATTTT. This codes for CASSLGQGNTDTQYF.

The chain has TRBV5-4 and TRBJ1-2; D might be TRBD1 (5 bases). The CDR3 length is 16 residues. Trimming shortened V by 0 bases and J by 5 bases, and 17 bases separated the two germline ends. Per germline, CDR1 SGHNT and CDR2 YYREEE (reference sequence). This CDR3 reads CASSLAGLDPRYGYTF. The CDR3 bases are TGTGCCAGCAGCTTGGCAGGGCTCGATCCTCGTTATGGCTACACCTTC.

To note about this clone: The junction does not match germline at one end; this may be a read error. This sequence joins TRBV6-1 and TRBJ2-6; D possibly corresponds to TRBD2 (5 bases). Germline V lookup: CDR1 MNHNS, CDR2 SASEGT. The CDR3 runs 17 residues. The CDR3 here is CAISERGIISGANVLTF. The CDR3 nucleotides are TGTGCCATCAGTGAAAGAGGGATAATCTCTGGGGCCAACGTCCTGACTTTC.

The V call is TRBV2, the J call TRBJ1-4; D is perhaps TRBD1 (5 bases). The germline V gene encodes CDR1 SNHLY and CDR2 FYNNEI. The V and J ends lost 2 bases and 8 bases respectively, with 18 bases between them. The CDR3 extends over 16 amino acids. CDR3 nucleotide sequence: TGTGCCAGCAGTGAAAGGGTGGGACTTAGAGGGGAAAAACTGTTTTTT. Its translation: CASSERVGLRGEKLFF.

The chain joins TRBV5-8 to TRBJ2-7, with D maybe TRBD2 (6 bases). Trimming pared 4 bases from V and 2 bases from J, leaving 13 bases between. CDR1 is SGHTS and CDR2 is YDEGEE in the germline V gene. The CDR3 has 14 amino acids. The chain's CDR3 is CASSLRGATYEQYF. As DNA, the CDR3 is TGTGCCAGCAGCCTACGCGGGGCAACCTACGAGCAGTACTTC.

The chain carries TRBV7-2 and TRBJ1-2; no firm D call. The CDR3 totals 14 residues. Germline CDR1 and CDR2: SGHTA and FQGNSA. With 1 base removed from V and 4 bases from J, the gap between germline ends came to 10 bases. The CDR3 coding sequence is TGTGCCAGCAGCTTAGTCGGCGGATCCTATGGCTACACCTTC. It encodes CASSLVGGSYGYTF.

This chain links TRBV19 with TRBJ1-2; D remains unclear. The V gene's germline CDR1 is LNHDA and CDR2 SQIVND (reference sequence). CDR3 length: 14 residues. The V end lost 5 bases, the J end lost 4 bases, and 14 bases lay between the germline ends. The CDR3 protein is CASSPQKFFYGYTF. The CDR3 bases are TGTGCCAGTAGTCCCCAGAAATTCTTCTATGGCTACACCTTC.

This chain joins TRBV28 and TRBJ2-5; weak D call: TRBD1 (5 bases). The end of the DNA fits TRBJ2-7 better, so the J call may be wrong. The germline V gene encodes CDR1 MDHEN and CDR2 SYDVKM. The CDR3 runs to 12 residues. The CDR3 region is CASSSGFYEQYF. The CDR3, as DNA: TGTGCCAGCAGTTCAGGGTTTTACGAGCAGTACTTC.

The genes are TRBV4-3 and TRBJ2-4; D is possibly TRBD1 (5 bases). CDR3 length: 14 amino acids. CDR1 is LGHNA and CDR2 is YSLEER in the germline V gene. V was pared by 1 base and J by 9 bases, with 13 bases between. The CDR3 DNA reads as TGCGCCAGCAGCCAAGGCAGGGTTAGGGGCATTCAGTACTTC. This gives the protein CASSQGRVRGIQYF.

The V gene is TRBV27, the J gene TRBJ1-2; D is uncertain. Germline lookup yields CDR1 MNHEY and CDR2 SMNVEV (reference sequence). CDR3 length equals 13 residues. Trimming took off 2 bases at V and 4 bases at J, with 8 bases between the two ends. CDR3 residues: CASSLGRFYGYTF. As DNA, the CDR3 is TGTGCCAGCAGTTTAGGTAGATTCTATGGCTACACCTTC.

The rearrangement joins TRBV5-8 to TRBJ1-4; D is undetermined. This CDR3 spans 14 amino acids. From germline, CDR1 is SGHTS and CDR2 YDEGEE. The V and J ends lost 0 bases and 7 bases respectively, with 10 bases between them. The DNA for the CDR3 is TGTGCCAGCAGCTTGGTAGGGTACGGTGAAAAACTGTTTTTT. Encoded protein: CASSLVGYGEKLFF.

This chain uses TRBV5-5 with TRBJ2-7, with TRBD1 matching 9 bases. The CDR3 length is 16 residues. Germline V gives CDR1 SGHKS, CDR2 YYEKEE (reference sequence). With 4 bases clipped from V and 5 bases from J, the junction kept 13 bases outside the gene matches. Here the CDR3 reads CASSAGTGPSRNEQYF. The DNA for the CDR3 is TGTGCCAGCAGCGCAGGGACAGGGCCGTCGAGGAACGAGCAGTACTTC.

The chain has TRBV7-2 and TRBJ2-5; D unresolved. The CDR3 runs to 13 residues. Germline values: CDR1 SGHTA, CDR2 FQGNSA. Trimming cost V 2 bases and J 1 base, with 5 bases left between them. The CDR3 here is CASSLMVQETQYF. Written as DNA, the CDR3 is TGTGCCAGCAGCTTAATGGTCCAAGAGACCCAGTACTTC.

The chain carries TRBV27 and TRBJ1-2; maybe TRBD1 (5 bases). Between the trimmed V and J ends, which lost 0 bases and 4 bases, there was a span of 6 bases. The CDR3 contains 13 residues. Germline values: CDR1 MNHEY, CDR2 SMNVEV (reference sequence). This CDR3 reads CASSLSGLYGYTF. CDR3 nucleotides: TGTGCCAGCAGTTTATCGGGGCTCTATGGCTACACCTTC.

The V gene is TRBV2, the J gene TRBJ2-5, with TRBD2 as a possible D gene (7 bases). V shed 4 bases and J shed 5 bases, with 17 bases lying between them. This CDR3 comprises 15 residues. Germline CDR1 reads SNHLY; CDR2 reads FYNNEI. The CDR3 is CASSVGGVPGETQYF. The CDR3 region has the DNA TGTGCCAGCAGTGTAGGGGGGGTCCCCGGTGAGACCCAGTACTTC.